The source of this T cell receptor (beta chain) is a study of T cells in women clearing cervical HPV infection. In the study overall: Women with histologically confirmed HPV16-related CIN3 or worse, 2 with invasive cancer, served as cases. No precancer developed; the control's incident HPV16 infection cleared within 12 months.

The data were produced by immunoSEQ multiplex PCR, yet TCRdb's version contains in-frame clones alone and is incomplete. The specimen's table records about 20,000 clones. General study findings and limits: Cases carried less TRBV6-7 than controls: 0.11% versus 0.16%.

V was shortened by 1 base and J by 7 bases, with 16 bases between the two germline ends. Germline-derived CDR1 and CDR2 are DFQATT and SNEGSKA (reference sequence). The CDR3 spans 14 residues. Comments on this clone: Antigen: not known. The read comes to an end 3 residues before the CDR3 does, leaving the germline J gene to fill in the end.

Material: blood buffy coat. The receptor was isolated from a woman between 18 and 70 years old with a cervical HPV16 infection that either progressed to CIN3+ or cleared (not recorded which). The chain links TRBV20-1 to TRBJ1-2; D gene unclear. CDR3 DNA (partial): TGCAGTGCTAGAGTGACAATCTTGAACGGTGGC. This translates into CSARVTILNGG. The entire CDR3 protein is CSARVTILNGGYTF.